This T cell receptor beta chain derives from a study of monozygotic twins with inflammatory bowel disease. Study-level points and caveats: Using the inverse Simpson index, IBD patients had lower TCRbeta diversity than healthy co-twins. Clonotype sharing was lower in IBD patients than healthy twins, most markedly with disease activity.

TCRdb derives one entry per CDR3 protein from the 5' RACE reads, leaving out DNA. The sample table includes around 450,000 distinct CDR3 sequences. This CDR3 contains 13 residues. From germline, CDR1 is SGHRS and CDR2 YFSETQ. In regard to this clonotype: The antigen remains unidentified.

This receptor was identified in a human donor with ulcerative colitis or Crohn's disease, or a healthy co-twin of an affected twin (not recorded which). The rearrangement uses TRBV5-1 and TRBJ2-3; as DNA is missing, the TRBD1 call by TCRdb cannot be tested. Sequencing was carried out using blood. The CDR3 here is CASSPLGQDPQYF. The whole variable domain, remainder taken from reference TRBV5-1 and TRBJ2-3, is KAGVTQTPRYLIKTRGQQVTLSCSPISGHRSVSWYQQTPGQGLQFLFEYFSETQRNKGNFPGRFSGRQFSNSRSEMNVSTLELGDSALYLCASSPLGQDPQYFGPGTRLTVL.